This TCR beta chain was obtained from a study of neurological immune-mediated disorders (dated by TCRdb to the late 2010s). For context, the study as a whole: Of the approximately 34 multiple sclerosis patients, about 30 had relapsing-remitting MS and 3 had secondary progressive MS. Peripheral blood TCR-beta repertoires from patients with HTLV-I-associated myelopathy (HAM/TSP), patients with multiple sclerosis, and healthy controls were compared in the study using UMI-based sequencing. The roughly 100 TCR-beta libraries covered PBMC samples along with longitudinal samples, technical triplicates, and paired sorted CD4+ and CD8+ T-cell subsets. The cohort was made up of 68 subjects, consisting of some 14 HAM/TSP patients, 34 multiple sclerosis patients and approximately 20 healthy controls. Paper-wide results and their limitations: In a phylogenetic analysis, the repertoires of 18 out of 34 MS patients fell into a single cluster of related CDR3 sequences, pointing to a possible signature at the repertoire level. Expanded clones from different subjects shared no identical CDR3 amino acid sequences, which suggests that TCR-beta repertoires were private in all groups. The highest TCR clonal expansion was observed in HAM/TSP patients, whereas the lowest was observed in MS patients, even when compared with healthy controls. No clinical or MRI features were associated with the MS cluster, and the authors said that larger cohorts are needed.

This clonotype came up many times. No cognate antigen has been identified for it. Base-call qualities are not available, and no considerably larger clone is one nucleotide away. Sorted-subset TCR libraries were prepared from fewer than 1.1 million sorted CD4+ or CD8+ T cells. Multiple sclerosis patients were enrolled in a US clinical protocol under which disease progression was evaluated by magnetic resonance imaging. PBMCs were separated from peripheral blood using Ficoll-Hypaque density gradient centrifugation and then cryopreserved in liquid nitrogen. Paired sorted CD4+ and CD8+ subsets came from healthy controls, HAM/TSP patients and MS patients. The germline V gene supplies CDR1 WSHSY and CDR2 SAAADI. From the cysteine through the valine, the CDR3 covers 13 amino acids. Here the CDR3 DNA is all that survives: 39 bases in frame from base 1. V drops 3 bases and J drops 0 bases, leaving 6 bases in between.

cDNA synthesis used template-switch 5'RACE with a primer carrying a 10-nucleotide random unique molecular identifier tagging each TCR transcript. Each sequencing run produced over 190 million TCR-beta sequences covering 15-18 subjects. Total RNA was extracted with the RNeasy kit. TCR-beta VDJ regions were amplified with primers for the TCR constant region and the 5'RACE anchor, using the KAPA Real-time Library Amplification kit. A first PCR added sample indexes and Illumina adaptors, and a second PCR then raised library yield. After Ampure bead purification, the roughly 650 bp TCR product was size-selected on a 2% E-gel SizeSelection system. Before pooling, library quality was checked on a Bioanalyzer, concentration was measured with Qubit, and libraries were quantified with the Kapa Library Quantification kit. Libraries were sequenced paired-end 2 x 150 bp on an Illumina HiSeq 2500. To increase sequence diversity, roughly 24-32% phiX was spiked into each library pool. In the original analysis: Quality-filtered reads were processed with the UMI-based MiGEC pipeline, and over 85% of raw TCR sequences were removed by the MiGEC pipeline during error correction. VDJ genes were aligned to IMGT germline references, and each clonotype was defined by a unique CDR3 amino acid sequence together with V-J genes. Clonal expansion, Shannon diversity and CDR3 relatedness (CalcPairwiseDistances, ClusterSamples) were evaluated with VDJtools, and phylogenetic trees were built with CLCbio workbench. Expanded clones were defined as having at least 8 unique UMIs, based on coefficient-of-variation modelling across technical triplicates. TCRdb trimmed the raw reads at Q25, called clones with MiXCR and kept productive beta chains. Rows with one shared CDR3 protein collapse into an entry with the most common genes and DNA. Here the V and J calls rest on TCRdb's processing, not on the authors' analysis. The sample table contains roughly 21,000 distinct CDR3 sequences; only one count was recorded for roughly a sixth of them. 7.5% of the sample comes from the top ten.

The sample comprised CD8+ T cells from blood. The rearranged segments are TRBV10-2 and TRBJ2-7; possibly the D gene is TRBD2, per 5 matching bases. The clonotype was recovered from a woman aged 18-29 years with multiple sclerosis. The CDR3 region has the sequence CASSDTSSYEQYV. The DNA sequence is as follows: TGCGCCAGCAGTGATACTAGCTCCTACGAGCAGTACGTC.